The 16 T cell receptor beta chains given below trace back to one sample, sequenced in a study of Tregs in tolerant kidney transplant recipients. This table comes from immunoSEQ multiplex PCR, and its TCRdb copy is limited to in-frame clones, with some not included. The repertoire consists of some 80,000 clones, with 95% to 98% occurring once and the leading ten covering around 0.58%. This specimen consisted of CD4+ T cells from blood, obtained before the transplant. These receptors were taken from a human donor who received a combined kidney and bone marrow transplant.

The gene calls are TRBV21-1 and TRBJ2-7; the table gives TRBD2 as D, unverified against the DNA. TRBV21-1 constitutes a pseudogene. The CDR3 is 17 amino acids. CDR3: CASSKRGGTDFRSEQYF. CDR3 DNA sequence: TGTGCCAGCAGCAAACGGGGGGGGACTGACTTTAGGAGCGAGCAGTACTTC.

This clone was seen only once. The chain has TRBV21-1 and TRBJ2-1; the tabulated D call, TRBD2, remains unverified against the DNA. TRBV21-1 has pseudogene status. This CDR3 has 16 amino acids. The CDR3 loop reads CASSSRSKESYNEQFF. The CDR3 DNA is TGTGCCAGCAGCTCCCGGAGTAAGGAATCCTACAATGAGCAGTTCTTC.

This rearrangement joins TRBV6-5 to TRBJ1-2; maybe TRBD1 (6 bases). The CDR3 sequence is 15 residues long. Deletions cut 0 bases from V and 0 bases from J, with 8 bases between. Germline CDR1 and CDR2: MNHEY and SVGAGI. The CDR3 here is CASSYSGGTNYGYTF. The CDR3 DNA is TGTGCCAGCAGTTACTCTGGGGGCACTAACTATGGCTACACCTTC.

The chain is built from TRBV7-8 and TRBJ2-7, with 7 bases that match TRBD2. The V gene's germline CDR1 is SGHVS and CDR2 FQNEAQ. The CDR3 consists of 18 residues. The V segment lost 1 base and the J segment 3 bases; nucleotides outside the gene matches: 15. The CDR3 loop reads CASSLVRGRARIDYEQYF. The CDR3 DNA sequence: TGTGCCAGCAGCTTAGTACGGGGGAGGGCCAGAATAGACTACGAGCAGTACTTC.

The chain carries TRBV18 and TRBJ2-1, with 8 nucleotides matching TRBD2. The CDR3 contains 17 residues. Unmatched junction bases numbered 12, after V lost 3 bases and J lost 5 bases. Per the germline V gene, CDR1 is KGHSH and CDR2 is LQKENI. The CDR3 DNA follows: TGTGCCAGCTCACCCGCTGGCTGGCGGGAGGAAGACAATGAGCAGTTCTTC. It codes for CASSPAGWREEDNEQFF.

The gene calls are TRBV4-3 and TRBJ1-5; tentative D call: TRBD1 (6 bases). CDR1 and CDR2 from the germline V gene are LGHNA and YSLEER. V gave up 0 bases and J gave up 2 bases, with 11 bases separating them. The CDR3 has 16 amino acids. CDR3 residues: CASSQEYRAGNQPQHF. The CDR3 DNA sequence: TGCGCCAGCAGCCAAGAGTACAGGGCTGGCAATCAGCCCCAGCATTTT.

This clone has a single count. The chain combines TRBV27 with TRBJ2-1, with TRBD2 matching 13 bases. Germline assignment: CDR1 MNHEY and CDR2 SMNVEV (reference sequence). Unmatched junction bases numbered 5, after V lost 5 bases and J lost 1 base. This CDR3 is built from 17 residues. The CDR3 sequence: CASSTTSGGQSYNEQFF. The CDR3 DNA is TGTGCCAGCAGTACGACTAGCGGGGGGCAGTCCTACAATGAGCAGTTCTTC.

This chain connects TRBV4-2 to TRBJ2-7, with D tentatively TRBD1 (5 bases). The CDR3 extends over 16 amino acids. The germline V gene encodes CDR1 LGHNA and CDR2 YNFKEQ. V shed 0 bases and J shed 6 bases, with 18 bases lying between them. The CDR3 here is CASSQDQGHQKGEQYF. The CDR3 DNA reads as TGTGCCAGCAGCCAAGATCAGGGCCATCAAAAAGGCGAGCAGTACTTC.

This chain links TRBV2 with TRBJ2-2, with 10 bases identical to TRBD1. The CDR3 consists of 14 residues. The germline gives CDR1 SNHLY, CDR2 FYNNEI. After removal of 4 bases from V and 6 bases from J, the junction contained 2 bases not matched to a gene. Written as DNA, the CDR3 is TGTGCCAGCAGTGGACAGGGGGCCGCCGGGGAGCTGTTTTTT. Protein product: CASSGQGAAGELFF. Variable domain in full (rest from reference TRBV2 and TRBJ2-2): EPEVTQTPSHQVTQMGQEVILRCVPISNHLYFYWYRQILGQKVEFLVSFYNNEISEKSEIFDDQFSVERPDGSNFTLKIRSTKLEDSAMYFCASSGQGAAGELFFGEGSRLTVL.

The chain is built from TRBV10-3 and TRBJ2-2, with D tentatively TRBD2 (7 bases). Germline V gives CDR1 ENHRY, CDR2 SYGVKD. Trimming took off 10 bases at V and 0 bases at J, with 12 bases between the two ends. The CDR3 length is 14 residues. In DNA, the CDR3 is TGTGCCACCGGCGGGGGCACGAACACCGGGGAGCTGTTTTTT. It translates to CATGGGTNTGELFF.

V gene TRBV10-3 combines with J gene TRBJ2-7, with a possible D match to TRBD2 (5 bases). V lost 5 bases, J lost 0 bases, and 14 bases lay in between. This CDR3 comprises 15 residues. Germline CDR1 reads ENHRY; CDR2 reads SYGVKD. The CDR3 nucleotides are TGTGCCATCAGTTCACTGATTCGGGACTCCTACGAGCAGTACTTC. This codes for CAISSLIRDSYEQYF.

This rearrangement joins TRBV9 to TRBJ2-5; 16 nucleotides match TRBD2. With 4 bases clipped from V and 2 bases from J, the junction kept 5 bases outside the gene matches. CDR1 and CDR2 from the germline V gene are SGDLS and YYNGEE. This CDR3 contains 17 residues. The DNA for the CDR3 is TGTGCCAGCAGCAGGGGGACTAGCGGGGGGGCACAAGAGACCCAGTACTTC. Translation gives CASSRGTSGGAQETQYF.

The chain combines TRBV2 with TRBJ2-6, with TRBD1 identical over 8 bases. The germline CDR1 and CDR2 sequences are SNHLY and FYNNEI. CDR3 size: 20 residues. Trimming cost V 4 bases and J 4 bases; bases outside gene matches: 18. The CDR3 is CASSVGGQAQFSWGANVLTF. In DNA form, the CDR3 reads TGTGCCAGCAGTGTGGGGGGACAGGCCCAATTTAGCTGGGGGGCCAACGTCCTGACTTTC.

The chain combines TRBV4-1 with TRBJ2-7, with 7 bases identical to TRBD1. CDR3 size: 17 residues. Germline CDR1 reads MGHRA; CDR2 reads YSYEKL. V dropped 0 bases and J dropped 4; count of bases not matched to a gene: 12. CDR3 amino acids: CASSQEKGRARGYEQYF. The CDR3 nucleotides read TGCGCCAGCAGCCAAGAAAAAGGGCGGGCCAGGGGGTACGAGCAGTACTTC.

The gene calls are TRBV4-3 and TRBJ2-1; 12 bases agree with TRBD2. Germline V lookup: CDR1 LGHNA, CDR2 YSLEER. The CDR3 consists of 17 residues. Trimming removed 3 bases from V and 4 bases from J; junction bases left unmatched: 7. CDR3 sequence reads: CASSQVLAGGPYNEQFF. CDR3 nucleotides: TGCGCCAGCAGCCAGGTACTAGCGGGAGGACCATACAATGAGCAGTTCTTC.

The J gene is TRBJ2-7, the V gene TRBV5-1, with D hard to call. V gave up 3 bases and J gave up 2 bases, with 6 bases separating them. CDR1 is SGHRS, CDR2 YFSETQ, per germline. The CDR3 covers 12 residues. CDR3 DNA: TGCGCCAGCAGCTCATCAGCCTACGAGCAGTACTTC. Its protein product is CASSSSAYEQYF.